The entry below gives a single T cell receptor (beta chain) sequence along with its context. Its antigen remains unidentified. This specimen belongs to a study of blood T cells in healthy people across ages. Regarding the study as a whole: Diversity estimates from one million T cells were considered underestimates.

Alongside a J-beta primer mix, a sample-barcoded 5' primer served in a second PCR lasting 7 to 11 cycles. One entry per CDR3 protein results from TCRdb running MiXCR on the 5' RACE reads. The sample lists 600,000 to 1,000,000 distinct CDR3 sequences, just under 25% occurring once. Germline loops: CDR1 SGDLS, CDR2 YYNGEE. V dropped 3 bases and J dropped 3 bases, with 4 bases sitting between them. CDR3 length equals 12 residues. These data also featured in a second study, about T cells of mothers and their children. That publication notes: Reverse transcription into cDNA received all extracted RNA, at roughly 1.6 ug per 15 ul. There were over 8.5 million TCR beta CDR3 reads from each mother and around 2.7 million from each child. Biologically related mothers and children overlapped slightly more than unrelated pairs, a non-significant difference.

The sequencing input was blood. The chain employs TRBV9 and TRBJ2-1; D is unclear. This sequence was found in a boy aged 5-17 years in good health. The CDR3 DNA reads as TGTGCCAGCAGCGCCCGCTACAATGAGCAGTTCTTC. Its protein product is CASSARYNEQFF.